This T cell receptor beta chain is drawn from a study of shared T cell receptors in the human thymus. V gave up 6 bases and J gave up 7 bases, with 10 bases separating them. The CDR3 contains 11 residues. From germline, CDR1 is DFQATT and CDR2 SNEGSKA (reference sequence). Profiling relied on immunoSEQ multiplex PCR, and the TCRdb table lists in-frame clones only, not all of them. Among roughly 500,000 clones listed, approximately 80% were seen once. The sample was also linked to a second study, of human thymus T cells. In that study: Congenital heart defects were the reason for the corrective surgery that the donors, healthy Finnish infants, were having. Surgeons resected thymus tissue during corrective heart surgery.

The sample comprised thymocytes. The origin of this receptor is a boy under two years old with a congenital heart defect. The rearrangement links TRBV20-1 to TRBJ2-1; no reliable D call. The CDR3 nucleotides read TGCAGTGCCACCTCAGCGAATGAGCAGTTCTTC. Translated, it gives CSATSANEQFF.